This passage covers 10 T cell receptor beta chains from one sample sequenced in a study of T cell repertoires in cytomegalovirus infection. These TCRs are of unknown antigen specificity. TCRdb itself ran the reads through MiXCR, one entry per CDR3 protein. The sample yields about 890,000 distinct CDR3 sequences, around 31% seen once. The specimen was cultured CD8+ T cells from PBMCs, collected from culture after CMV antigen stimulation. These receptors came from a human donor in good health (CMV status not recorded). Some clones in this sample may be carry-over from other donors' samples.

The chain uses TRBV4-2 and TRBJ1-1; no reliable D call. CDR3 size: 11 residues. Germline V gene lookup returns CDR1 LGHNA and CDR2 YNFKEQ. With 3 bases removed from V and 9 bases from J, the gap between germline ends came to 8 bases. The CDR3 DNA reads TGTGCCAGCAGCCACAGAGATAAAGCTTTCTTT. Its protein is CASSHRDKAFF.

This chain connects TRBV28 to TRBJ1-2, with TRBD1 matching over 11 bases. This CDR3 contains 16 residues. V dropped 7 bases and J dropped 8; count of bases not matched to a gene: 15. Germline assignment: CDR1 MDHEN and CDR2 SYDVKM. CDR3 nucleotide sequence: TGTGCCAGCATCCCAATCCCGGGACAGGGGGTCTGGGGCTACACCTTC. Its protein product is CASIPIPGQGVWGYTF.

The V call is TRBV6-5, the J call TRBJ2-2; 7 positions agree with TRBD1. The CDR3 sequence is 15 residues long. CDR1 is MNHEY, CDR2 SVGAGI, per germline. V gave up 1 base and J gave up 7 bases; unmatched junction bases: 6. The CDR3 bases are TGTGCCAGCAGTTACTTACAGGGGTGGGGCGGGGAGCTGTTTTTT. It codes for CASSYLQGWGGELFF.

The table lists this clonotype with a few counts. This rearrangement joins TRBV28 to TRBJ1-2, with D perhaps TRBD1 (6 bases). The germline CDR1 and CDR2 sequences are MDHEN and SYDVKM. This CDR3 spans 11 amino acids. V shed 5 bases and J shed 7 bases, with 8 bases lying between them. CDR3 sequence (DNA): TGTGCCAGCAGTGGGGGCCCTGGCTACACCTTC. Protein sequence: CASSGGPGYTF.

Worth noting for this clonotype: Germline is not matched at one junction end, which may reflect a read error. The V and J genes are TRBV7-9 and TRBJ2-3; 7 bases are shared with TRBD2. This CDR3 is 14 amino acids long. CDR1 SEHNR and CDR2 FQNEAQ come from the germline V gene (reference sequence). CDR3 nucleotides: TGTGCCAGCAGCTGGAGCGGGGAAACAGATATGCAGTATTTT. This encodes CASSWSGETDMQYF.

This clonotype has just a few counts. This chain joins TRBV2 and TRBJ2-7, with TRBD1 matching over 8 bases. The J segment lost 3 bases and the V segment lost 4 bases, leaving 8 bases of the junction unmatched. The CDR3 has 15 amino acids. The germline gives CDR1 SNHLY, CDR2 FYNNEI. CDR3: CASSAFRDRIYEQYF. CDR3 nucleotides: TGTGCCAGCAGTGCCTTCCGGGACAGGATCTACGAGCAGTACTTC.

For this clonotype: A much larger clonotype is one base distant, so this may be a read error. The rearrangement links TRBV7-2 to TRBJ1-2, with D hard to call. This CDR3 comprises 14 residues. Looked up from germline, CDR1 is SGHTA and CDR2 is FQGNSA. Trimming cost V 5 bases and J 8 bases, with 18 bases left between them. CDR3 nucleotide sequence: TGTACCAGCAGCCCCCCCAGATGGGAAATAGGCTACACCTTC. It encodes CTSSPPRWEIGYTF.

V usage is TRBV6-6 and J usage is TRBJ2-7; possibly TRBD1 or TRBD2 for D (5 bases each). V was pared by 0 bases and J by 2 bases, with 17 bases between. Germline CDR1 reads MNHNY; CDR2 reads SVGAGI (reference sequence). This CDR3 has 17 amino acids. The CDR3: CASSYSTMARDPYEQYF. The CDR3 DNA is TGTGCCAGCAGTTACTCTACTATGGCGAGGGACCCCTACGAGCAGTACTTC.

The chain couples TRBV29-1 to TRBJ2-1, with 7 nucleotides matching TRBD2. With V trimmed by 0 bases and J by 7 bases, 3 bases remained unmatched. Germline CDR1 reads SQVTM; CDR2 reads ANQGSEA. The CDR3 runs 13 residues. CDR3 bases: TGCAGCGTTGAAGATGGAGCGGGGAATGAGCAGTTCTTC. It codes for CSVEDGAGNEQFF.

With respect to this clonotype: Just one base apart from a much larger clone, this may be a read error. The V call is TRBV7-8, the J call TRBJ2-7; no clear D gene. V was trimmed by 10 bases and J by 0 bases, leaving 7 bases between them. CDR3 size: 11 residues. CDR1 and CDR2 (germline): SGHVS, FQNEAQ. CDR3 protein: CATDSSYEQYF. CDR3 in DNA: TGTGCCACCGACTCCTCCTACGAGCAGTACTTC. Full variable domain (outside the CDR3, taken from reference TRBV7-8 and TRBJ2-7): GAGVSQSPRYKVAKRGQDVALRCDPISGHVSLFWYQQALGQGPEFLTYFQNEAQLDKSGLPSDRFFAERPEGSVSTLKIQRTQQEDSAVYLCATDSSYEQYFGPGTRLTVT.